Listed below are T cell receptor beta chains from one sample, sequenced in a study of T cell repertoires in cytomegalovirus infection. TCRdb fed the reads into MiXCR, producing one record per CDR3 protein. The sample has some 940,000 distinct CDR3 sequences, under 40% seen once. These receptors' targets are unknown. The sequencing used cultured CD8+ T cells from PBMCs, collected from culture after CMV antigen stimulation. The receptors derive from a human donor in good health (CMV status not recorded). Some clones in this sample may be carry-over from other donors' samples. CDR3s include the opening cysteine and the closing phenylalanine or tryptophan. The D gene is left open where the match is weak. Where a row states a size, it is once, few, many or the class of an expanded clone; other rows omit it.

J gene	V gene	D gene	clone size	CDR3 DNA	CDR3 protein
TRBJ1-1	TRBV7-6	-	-	TGTGCCAGCAGCCTGCTGACAGGTCACAACACTGAAGCTTTCTTT	CASSLLTGHNTEAFF
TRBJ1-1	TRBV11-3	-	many	TGTGCCAGCAGGGGAATGAACACTGAAGCTTTCTTT	CASRGMNTEAFF
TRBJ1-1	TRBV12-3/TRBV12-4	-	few	TGTGCCAGCAGTTTTCCGGGACCGCTGAACACTGAAGCTTTCTTT	CASSFPGPLNTEAFF
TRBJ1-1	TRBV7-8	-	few	TGTGCCAGCAGCTTAGTCTTTACAGCTGAAGCTTTCTTT	CASSLVFTAEAFF
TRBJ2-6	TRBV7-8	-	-	TGTGCCAGCAGCTCACGGAAACGGGGCTCTGGGGCCAACGTCCTGACTTTC	CASSSRKRGSGANVLTF
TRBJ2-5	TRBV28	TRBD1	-	TGTGCCAGCAGCCTTCCACCGCTCCTGACAGGGGGTGAGCAAGAGACCCAGTACTTC	CASSLPPLLTGGEQETQYF
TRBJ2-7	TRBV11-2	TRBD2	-	TGTGCCAGCAGCTCGTTAGCGGGGGGTGCCTACGAGCAGTACTTC	CASSSLAGGAYEQYF
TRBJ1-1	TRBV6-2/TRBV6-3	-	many	TGTGCCAGCAGTTTTTGGCCCGGACGGGACACTGAAGCTTTCTTT	CASSFWPGRDTEAFF
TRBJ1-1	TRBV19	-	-	TGTGCCAGTAGTATAAAGGGGAACACTGAAGCTTTCTTT	CASSIKGNTEAFF
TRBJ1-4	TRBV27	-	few	TGTGCCAGCAGTTTCTATAATGCCGAGTTT	CASSFYNAEF
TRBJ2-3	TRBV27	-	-	TGTGCCAGCCGGGGCCCCCGCGAGTATTTT	CASRGPREYF
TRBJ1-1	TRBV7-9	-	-	TGTGCCAGCAGGGTGGCGCTGAACACTGAAGCTTTCTTT	CASRVALNTEAFF
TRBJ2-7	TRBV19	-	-	TGTGCCACATCCGGCATTCCCTACGAGCAGTACTTC	CATSGIPYEQYF
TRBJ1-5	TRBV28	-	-	TGTGCCAGCAGTCTACTGATGGGGGGCAATCAGCCCCAGCATTTT	CASSLLMGGNQPQHF
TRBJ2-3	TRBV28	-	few	TGTGCCAGCAGTTCCAGCAGGGGCTACCTTATCACAGATACGCAGTATTTT	CASSSSRGYLITDTQYF
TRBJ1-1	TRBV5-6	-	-	TGTGCCAGCAGTACTTATAACACTCGCACTGAAGCTTTCTTT	CASSTYNTRTEAFF
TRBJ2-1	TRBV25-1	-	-	TGTGCCAGCAGTGAATATTTCCAGGGAACCTACAATGAGCAGTTCTTC	CASSEYFQGTYNEQFF
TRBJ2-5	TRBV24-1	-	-	TGTGCCACCAGTGATTCCCAGGACGCCAATTTCGGGACCCAGTACTTC	CATSDSQDANFGTQYF
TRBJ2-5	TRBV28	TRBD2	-	TGTGCCAGCAGTTTGTTTTTAGCGGGGGAGCAAGAGACCCAGTACTTC	CASSLFLAGEQETQYF
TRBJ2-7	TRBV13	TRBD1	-	TGTGCCAGCAGCTCGGGACAGGGGGTACCCCACGAGCAGTACTTC	CASSSGQGVPHEQYF
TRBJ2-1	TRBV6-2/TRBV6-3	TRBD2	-	TGTGCCAGCAGTTACCCTAAGCGGGGCCCACACAATGAGCAGTTCTTC	CASSYPKRGPHNEQFF
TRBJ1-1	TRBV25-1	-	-	TGTGCCAGCAGTAGGCCGACACAGTCGTCAAACACTGAAGCTTTCTTT	CASSRPTQSSNTEAFF
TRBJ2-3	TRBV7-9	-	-	TGTGCCAGCAGCTTAGCCCTCGGTCAGAGCACAGATACGCAGTATTTT	CASSLALGQSTDTQYF
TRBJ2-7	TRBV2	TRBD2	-	TGTGCCAGCATCACCGGGACTAGAGCCATTGAGCAGTACTTC	CASITGTRAIEQYF
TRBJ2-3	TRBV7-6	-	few	TGTGCCAGCAGCTTATCTACGGACGGAACTAGCACAGATACGCAGTATTTT	CASSLSTDGTSTDTQYF
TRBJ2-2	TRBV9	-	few	TGTGCCAGCAGCTCCAATCCGGGCCCCAAGCGGACCGGGGAGCTGTTTTTT	CASSSNPGPKRTGELFF
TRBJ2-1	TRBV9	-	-	TGTGCCAGCAGCGCCGAAATCAAAGGCGAGCAGTTCTTC	CASSAEIKGEQFF
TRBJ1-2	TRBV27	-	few	TGTGCCAGCAGTCTACGGGGGGCCTATCAAAACTATGGCTACACCTTC	CASSLRGAYQNYGYTF
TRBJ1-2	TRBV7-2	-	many	TGTGCCAGCAGCTCAGCGCCGGGAGTTGGCTACACCTTC	CASSSAPGVGYTF
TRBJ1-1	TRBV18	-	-	TGTGCCAGCACGGGACCCAGGGGCACTGAAGCTTTCTTT	CASTGPRGTEAFF
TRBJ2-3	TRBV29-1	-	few	TGCAGCGTTGAAGATCGGCGAGCGGCCGATACGCAGTATTTT	CSVEDRRAADTQYF
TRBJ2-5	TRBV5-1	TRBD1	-	TGCGCCAGCAGCTTGGTCCGGACAGGGGGCGCTGAGACCCAGTACTTC	CASSLVRTGGAETQYF